This T cell receptor beta chain was captured by sequencing in a study of blood T cell repertoires in COVID-19 (dated by TCRdb to 2018 to 2020). Study-level background: Collaborator samples came from the United States, Italy and Spain and covered acute and convalescent phases of COVID-19. The repertoires were made available in a free public database intended to serve as a resource for research on the immune response to SARS-CoV-2. The prospective study material was composed of cDNA or gDNA derived from T cells, B-cell-depleted T cells, or PBMCs. Subjects who had been exposed to COVID-19, were actively infected with it, or had recovered from it provided the deeply sampled blood TCRbeta repertoires that made up the dataset. Samples were obtained from the ongoing ImmuneRACE study (first 160 participants) and from 1,200 or so subjects provided by 6 global collaborators. Where available, HLA class I and class II types were obtained from metadata supplied by the sample provider rather than from assay-based typing. Nearly every sample came with metadata listing a de-identified subject ID, COVID-19 status, age in years and sex. Paper-wide results and their limitations: The amount of clinical and demographic metadata varied by source and participant and was provided uncurated.

The collaborating institutions used their own protocols to collect whole blood in K2EDTA tubes. Collaborator samples were shipped for TCRbeta analysis as frozen whole blood, isolated PBMCs, or DNA extracted from either sample type. TCRbeta CDR3 regions were amplified from genomic DNA using the immunoSEQ Assay, a bias-controlled multiplex PCR. The paper's processing steps were these. The number of nucleated cells in each sample was estimated by amplification of reference gene primers within the assay. To quantify the absolute abundance of each unique TCRbeta CDR3 rearrangement, sequence reads were collapsed and filtered. For each sample, productive Simpson clonality was calculated as the square root of Simpson's diversity index over productive rearrangements. In its TCRdb copy, this immuneACCESS table keeps in-frame sequences only and misses some clones. Where compared with another copy, unresolved V genes explain less than half of these, and the others have no known cause. V and J calls and clone size are as listed in that table; D and trimming were resolved from the DNA. This sample is represented by 300,000 to 450,000 clones; more than 65% of them were singletons. The ten biggest clones cover approximately 1% of the sample.

The germline V end is reduced by 4 bases and the J end by 3 bases; junction bases left unmatched: 7. Taken from cysteine to phenylalanine, the CDR3 has 16 residues. Of the read, only the CDR3 DNA is kept; its 48 bases are in frame from base 1. From a lookup of the germline V gene, CDR1 and CDR2 are MRHNA and SNTAGT. On this clone itself: No antigen is known for it. Base qualities are not recorded, but no much larger clone differs from it by a single base.

The rearrangement joined TRBV6-4 to TRBJ2-5; TRBD2 matches 11 bases in the middle. The sequence came from a human donor with acute or convalescent COVID-19. The donor label of this sample is uncertain. The sample consisted of peripheral blood. The CDR3 loop reads CASSVLAGGPEETQYF. The DNA reads TGTGCCAGCAGTGTCCTAGCGGGGGGCCCTGAAGAGACCCAGTACTTC.